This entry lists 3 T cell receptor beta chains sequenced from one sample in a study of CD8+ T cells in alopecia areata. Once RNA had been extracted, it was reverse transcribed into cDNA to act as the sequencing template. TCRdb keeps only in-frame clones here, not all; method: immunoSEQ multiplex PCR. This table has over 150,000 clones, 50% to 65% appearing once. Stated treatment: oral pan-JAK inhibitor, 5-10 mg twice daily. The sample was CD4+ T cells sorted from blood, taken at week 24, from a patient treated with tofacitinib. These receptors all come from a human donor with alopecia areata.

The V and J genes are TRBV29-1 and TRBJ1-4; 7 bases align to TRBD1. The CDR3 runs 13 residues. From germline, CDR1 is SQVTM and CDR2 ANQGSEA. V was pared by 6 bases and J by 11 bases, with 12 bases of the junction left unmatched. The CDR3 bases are TGCAGCGTCGAACTCTCCGGGACAGATAAACTGTTTTTT. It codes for CSVELSGTDKLFF.

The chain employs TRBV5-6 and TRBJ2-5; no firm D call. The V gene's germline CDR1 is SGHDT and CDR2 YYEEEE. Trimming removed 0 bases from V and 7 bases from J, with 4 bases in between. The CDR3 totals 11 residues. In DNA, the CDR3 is TGTGCCAGCAGCTTGGAGAGGACCCAGTACTTC. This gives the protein CASSLERTQYF.

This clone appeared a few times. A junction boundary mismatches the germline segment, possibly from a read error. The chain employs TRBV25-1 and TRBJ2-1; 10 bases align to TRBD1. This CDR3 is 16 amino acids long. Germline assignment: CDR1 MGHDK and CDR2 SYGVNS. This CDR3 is CATSDSGQGDRDEQFF. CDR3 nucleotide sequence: TGTGCCACCAGTGACAGCGGACAGGGGGACAGGGATGAGCAGTTCTTC. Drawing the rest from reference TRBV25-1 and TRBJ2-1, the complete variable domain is EADIYQTPRYLVIGTGKKITLECSQTMGHDKMYWYQQDPGMELHLIHYSYGVNSTEKGDLSSESTVSRIRTEHFPLTLESARPSHTSQYLCATSDSGQGDRDEQFFGPGTRLTVL.